The 5 T cell receptor beta chains listed next were all sequenced from one sample in a study of read filtering for tumor transcriptome and immune sequencing. From about 0.4 ug of RNA, a library with molecular barcoded alpha/delta and beta/gamma adaptors was made. A single record per CDR3 protein comes from TCRdb applying MiXCR to the reads. The data contain fewer than 100,000 distinct CDR3 sequences, 9% to 15% of them singletons. The sequenced sample was a population of CD138-negative cells sorted from bone marrow. The source is a donor at least 40 years old with multiple myeloma.

This clonotype was counted many times. The V gene is TRBV11-2, the J gene TRBJ2-3, with TRBD2 matching over 7 bases. The germline CDR1 and CDR2 sequences are SGHAT and FQNNGV. This CDR3 contains 15 residues. After removal of 4 bases from V and 8 bases from J, the junction contained 12 bases not matched to a gene. The CDR3 DNA reads as TGTGCCAGCAGCTCCTCGGCGGGAGTCGGAGGTACGCAGTATTTT. Amino acids: CASSSSAGVGGTQYF.

The chain uses TRBV7-2 and TRBJ1-2; TRBD1 matches at 10 bases. The CDR3 is 15 residues long. In germline, CDR1 is SGHTA, CDR2 FQGNSA. J gave up 2 bases and V 4 bases, and 4 bases lay outside the gene matches. CDR3 loop: CASSWGQGYNYGYTF. The CDR3 DNA is TGTGCCAGCAGCTGGGGACAGGGGTACAACTATGGCTACACCTTC.

In its sample, this clonotype was seen once. This sequence joins TRBV7-2 and TRBJ2-3, with 7 bases matching TRBD2. CDR3 length equals 14 residues. Germline lookup yields CDR1 SGHTA and CDR2 FQGNSA. Trimming cost V 7 bases and J 5 bases; bases outside gene matches: 9. The CDR3 coding sequence is TGTGCCAGCATCCCTCCAGCGGGAAGAGATACGCAGTATTTT. This translates into CASIPPAGRDTQYF.

This clonotype was detected ten times or more. The V and J genes are TRBV4-1 and TRBJ2-2, with 14 bases lining up with TRBD2. The germline V gene has CDR1 MGHRA and CDR2 YSYEKL. V shed 3 bases, J shed 7 bases, and the junction held 4 bases outside the gene matches. The CDR3 covers 16 residues. As DNA, the CDR3 is TGCGCCAGCAGCCACCCGGGACTAGCGGGAGTCGGGGAGCTGTTTTTT. Translated: CASSHPGLAGVGELFF.

The chain joins TRBV25-1 to TRBJ1-1; 8 bases line up with TRBD1. Germline V lookup: CDR1 MGHDK, CDR2 SYGVNS. The ends lost 7 bases at V and 7 bases at J; junction bases unmatched: 2. CDR3 length: 11 residues. CDR3 sequence (DNA): TGTGCCAGCAACGACAGGGGTGAAGCTTTCTTT. Protein sequence: CASNDRGEAFF.